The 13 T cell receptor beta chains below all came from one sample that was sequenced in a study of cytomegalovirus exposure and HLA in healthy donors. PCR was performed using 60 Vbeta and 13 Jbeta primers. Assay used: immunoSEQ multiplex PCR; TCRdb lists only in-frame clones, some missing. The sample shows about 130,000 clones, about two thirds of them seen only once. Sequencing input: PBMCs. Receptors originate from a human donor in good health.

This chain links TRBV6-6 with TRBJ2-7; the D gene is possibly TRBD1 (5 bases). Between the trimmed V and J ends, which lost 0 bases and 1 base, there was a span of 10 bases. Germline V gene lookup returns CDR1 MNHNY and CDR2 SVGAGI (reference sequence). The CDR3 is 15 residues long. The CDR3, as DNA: TGTGCCAGCAGTTACTCGGTGGGGCGATCCTACGAGCAGTACTTC. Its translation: CASSYSVGRSYEQYF.

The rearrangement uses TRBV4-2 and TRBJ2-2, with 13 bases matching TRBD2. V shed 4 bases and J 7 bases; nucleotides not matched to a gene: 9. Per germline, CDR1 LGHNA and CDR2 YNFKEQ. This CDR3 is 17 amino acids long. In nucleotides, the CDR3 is TGTGCCAGCAGCCGAGAACTAGCGGGGGGGCTCGGCGGGGAGCTGTTTTTT. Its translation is CASSRELAGGLGGELFF.

The DNA of the CDR3 is TGTGCCTGGAGTGTACTCTGGGGGGAGGAGACCCAGTACTTC. This gives the protein CAWSVLWGEETQYF. The chain joins TRBV30 to TRBJ2-5; D might be TRBD2 (6 bases). V was pared by 0 bases and J by 5 bases, with 13 bases between. This CDR3 comprises 14 residues. CDR1 is GTSNPN, CDR2 SVGIG, per germline (reference sequence).

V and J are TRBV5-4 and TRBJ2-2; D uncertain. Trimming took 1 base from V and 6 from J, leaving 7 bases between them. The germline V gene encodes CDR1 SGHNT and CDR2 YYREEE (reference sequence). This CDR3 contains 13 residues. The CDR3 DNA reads TGTGCCAGCAGCTTGATCCGGGCCGGGGAGCTGTTTTTT. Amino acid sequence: CASSLIRAGELFF.

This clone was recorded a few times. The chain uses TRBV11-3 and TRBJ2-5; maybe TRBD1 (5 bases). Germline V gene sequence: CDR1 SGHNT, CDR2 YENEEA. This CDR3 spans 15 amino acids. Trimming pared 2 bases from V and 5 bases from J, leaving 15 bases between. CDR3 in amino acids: CASSLTPGLGETQYF. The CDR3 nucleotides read TGTGCCAGCAGCTTAACGCCAGGGCTGGGGGAGACCCAGTACTTC.

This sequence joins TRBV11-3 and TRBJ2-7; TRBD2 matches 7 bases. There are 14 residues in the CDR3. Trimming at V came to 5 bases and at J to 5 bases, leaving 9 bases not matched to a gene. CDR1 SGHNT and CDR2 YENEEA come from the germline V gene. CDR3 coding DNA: TGTGCCAGCAGCACATCCGGGACTACTAACGAGCAGTACTTC. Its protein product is CASSTSGTTNEQYF.

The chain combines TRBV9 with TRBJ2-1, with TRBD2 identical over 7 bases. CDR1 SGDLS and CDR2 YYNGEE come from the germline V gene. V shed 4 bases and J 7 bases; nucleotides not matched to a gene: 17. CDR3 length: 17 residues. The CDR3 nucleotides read TGTGCCAGCAGCATCGGAACCGGGACTAACGGGAGGAATGAGCAGTTCTTC. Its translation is CASSIGTGTNGRNEQFF.

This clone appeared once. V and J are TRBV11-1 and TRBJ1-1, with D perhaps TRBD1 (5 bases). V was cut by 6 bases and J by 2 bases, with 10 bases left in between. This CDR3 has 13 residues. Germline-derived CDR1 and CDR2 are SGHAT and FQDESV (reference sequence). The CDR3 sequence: CASSETGNTEAFF. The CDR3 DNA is TGTGCCAGCAGTGAAACAGGTAACACTGAAGCTTTCTTT.

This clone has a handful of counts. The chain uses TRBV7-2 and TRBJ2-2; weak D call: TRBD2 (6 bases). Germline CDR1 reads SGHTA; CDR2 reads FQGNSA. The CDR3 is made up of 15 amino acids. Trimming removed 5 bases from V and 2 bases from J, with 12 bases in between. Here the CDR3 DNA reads TGTGCCAGCAGCCGCGACGGACTAAACACCGGGGAGCTGTTTTTT. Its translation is CASSRDGLNTGELFF.

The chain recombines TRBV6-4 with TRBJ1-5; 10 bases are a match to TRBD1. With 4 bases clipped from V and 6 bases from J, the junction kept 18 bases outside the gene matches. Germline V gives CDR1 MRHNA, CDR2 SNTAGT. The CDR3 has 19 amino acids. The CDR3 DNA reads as TGTGCCAGCAGTGGACCCAAGCTTGACAGGGGGCGCAGGGGTCAGCCCCAGCATTTT. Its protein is CASSGPKLDRGRRGQPQHF.

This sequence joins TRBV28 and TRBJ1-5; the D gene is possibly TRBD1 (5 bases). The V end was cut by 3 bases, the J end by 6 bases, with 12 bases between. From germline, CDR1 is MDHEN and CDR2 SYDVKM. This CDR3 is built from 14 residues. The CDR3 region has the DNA TGTGCCAGCAGTTTTTCAGGGTCCGGTCAGCCCCAGCATTTT. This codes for CASSFSGSGQPQHF.

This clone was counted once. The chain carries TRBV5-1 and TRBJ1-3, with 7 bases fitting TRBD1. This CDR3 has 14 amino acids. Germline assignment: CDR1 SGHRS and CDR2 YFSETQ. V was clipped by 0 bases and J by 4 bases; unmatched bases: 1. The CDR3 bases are TGCGCCAGCAGCTTGGACAGGGGAGGAAACACCATATATTTT. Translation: CASSLDRGGNTIYF.

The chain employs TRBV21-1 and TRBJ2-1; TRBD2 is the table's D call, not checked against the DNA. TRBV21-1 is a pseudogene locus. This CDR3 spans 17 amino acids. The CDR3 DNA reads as TGTGCCAGCAGCAAAGCACAGCGGGGGAACTCCTACAATGAGCAGTTCTTC. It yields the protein CASSKAQRGNSYNEQFF.